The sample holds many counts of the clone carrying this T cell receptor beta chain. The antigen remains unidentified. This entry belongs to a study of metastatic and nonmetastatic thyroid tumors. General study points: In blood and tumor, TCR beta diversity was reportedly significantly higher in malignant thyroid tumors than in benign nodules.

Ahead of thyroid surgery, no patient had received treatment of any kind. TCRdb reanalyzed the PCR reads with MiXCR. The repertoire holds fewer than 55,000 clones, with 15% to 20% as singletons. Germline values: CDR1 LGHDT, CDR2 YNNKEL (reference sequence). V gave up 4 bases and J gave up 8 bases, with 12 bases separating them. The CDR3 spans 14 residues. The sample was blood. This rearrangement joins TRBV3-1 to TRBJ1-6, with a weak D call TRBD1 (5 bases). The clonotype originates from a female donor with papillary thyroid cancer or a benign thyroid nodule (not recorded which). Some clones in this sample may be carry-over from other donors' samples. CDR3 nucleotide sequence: TGTGCCAGCAGCCTGCCGGGGGGGTATTCACCCCTCCACTTT. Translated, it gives CASSLPGGYSPLHF.